A selection of T cell receptor beta chains follows, all from one sample in a study of cytomegalovirus exposure and HLA in healthy donors. The assay was immunoSEQ multiplex PCR, and TCRdb's table has in-frame clones only and misses some. The table includes roughly 100,000 clones, 50% to 70% detected once. Sequenced: PBMCs. These receptors were collected from a young man in good health and CMV-seropositive. Each CDR3 is given with its conserved first and last residue. Each record gives: J gene, D gene, V gene, clone size, CDR3 protein, CDR3 DNA. The D gene is left open where the match is weak. Only part of the rows carry a size: once, few, many, or a class if the clone is expanded.

j_call: TRBJ2-1; d_call: -; v_call: TRBV4-1; clone_size: -; cdr3_aa: CASSSPAGRGLYNEQFF; cdr3_nt: TGCGCCAGCAGCTCTCCGGCCGGGCGGGGCCTATACAATGAGCAGTTCTTC
j_call: TRBJ2-5; d_call: TRBD1; v_call: TRBV5-1; clone_size: few; cdr3_aa: CASSITGVQETQYF; cdr3_nt: TGCGCCAGCAGCATTACAGGGGTCCAAGAGACCCAGTACTTC
j_call: TRBJ1-1; d_call: -; v_call: TRBV5-1; clone_size: -; cdr3_aa: CASHTIGGGNTEAFF; cdr3_nt: TGCGCCAGTCATACGATCGGGGGGGGGAACACTGAAGCTTTCTTT
j_call: TRBJ1-6; d_call: TRBD1; v_call: TRBV7-2; clone_size: -; cdr3_aa: CASSPRQGSSPLHF; cdr3_nt: TGTGCCAGCAGCCCCCGACAGGGGAGTTCACCCCTCCACTTT
j_call: TRBJ1-2; d_call: TRBD1; v_call: TRBV5-5; clone_size: -; cdr3_aa: CASSLRQGAVLYGYTF; cdr3_nt: TGTGCCAGCAGTTTACGACAGGGGGCCGTTCTCTATGGCTACACCTTC
j_call: TRBJ2-5; d_call: TRBD1; v_call: TRBV30; clone_size: few; cdr3_aa: CACRKPGQGETQYF; cdr3_nt: TGTGCCTGTCGAAAACCGGGACAGGGAGAGACCCAGTACTTC
j_call: TRBJ2-5; d_call: -; v_call: TRBV7-2; clone_size: -; cdr3_aa: CASRLGLQETQYF; cdr3_nt: TGTGCCAGCAGGCTGGGACTCCAAGAGACCCAGTACTTC
j_call: TRBJ2-7; d_call: -; v_call: TRBV11-2; clone_size: -; cdr3_aa: CASSLDLGWNEQYF; cdr3_nt: TGTGCCAGCAGCTTAGATCTAGGTTGGAACGAGCAGTACTTC
j_call: TRBJ1-1; d_call: -; v_call: TRBV7-9; clone_size: -; cdr3_aa: CASSFTRDRAFF; cdr3_nt: TGTGCCAGCAGCTTCACCCGAGACAGGGCTTTCTTT
j_call: TRBJ1-1; d_call: -; v_call: TRBV7-9; clone_size: -; cdr3_aa: CASSLAGGLNTEAFF; cdr3_nt: TGTGCCAGCAGCTTAGCAGGGGGACTGAACACTGAAGCTTTCTTT
j_call: TRBJ2-3; d_call: TRBD2; v_call: TRBV13; clone_size: -; cdr3_aa: CASSLELAGPDTQYF; cdr3_nt: TGTGCCAGCAGCTTAGAACTAGCGGGGCCAGATACGCAGTATTTT
j_call: TRBJ2-5; d_call: TRBD2; v_call: TRBV7-8; clone_size: -; cdr3_aa: CASSSRLAGGPGETQYF; cdr3_nt: TGTGCCAGCAGCTCCAGATTAGCGGGGGGGCCGGGAGAGACCCAGTACTTC
j_call: TRBJ1-6; d_call: -; v_call: TRBV5-1; clone_size: few; cdr3_aa: CASSEGYNSPLHF; cdr3_nt: TGCGCCAGCAGTGAGGGATATAATTCACCCCTCCACTTT
j_call: TRBJ2-2; d_call: -; v_call: TRBV5-1; clone_size: few; cdr3_aa: CASSFGRVVAGELFF; cdr3_nt: TGCGCCAGCAGCTTCGGCAGGGTGGTGGCCGGGGAGCTGTTTTTT
j_call: TRBJ1-6; d_call: -; v_call: TRBV19; clone_size: -; cdr3_aa: CASSDSQPSPLHF; cdr3_nt: TGTGCCAGTTCGGACAGTCAGCCCTCACCCCTCCACTTT
j_call: TRBJ1-5; d_call: -; v_call: TRBV27; clone_size: -; cdr3_aa: CASSLYGQLNQPQHF; cdr3_nt: TGTGCCAGCAGTTTATATGGACAACTCAATCAGCCCCAGCATTTT
j_call: TRBJ2-7; d_call: -; v_call: TRBV11-2; clone_size: few; cdr3_aa: CASSLSGQGIYEQYF; cdr3_nt: TGTGCCAGCAGCCTTAGCGGCCAGGGTATTTACGAGCAGTACTTC
j_call: TRBJ2-7; d_call: TRBD2; v_call: TRBV6-5; clone_size: few; cdr3_aa: CASSYTGGYEQYF; cdr3_nt: TGTGCCAGCAGTTATACGGGAGGGTACGAGCAGTACTTC
j_call: TRBJ1-3; d_call: -; v_call: TRBV5-1; clone_size: -; cdr3_aa: CASSINSGNTIYF; cdr3_nt: TGCGCCAGCAGCATCAACTCTGGAAACACCATATATTTT
j_call: TRBJ2-5; d_call: -; v_call: TRBV11-3; clone_size: once; cdr3_aa: CASTETWGEETQYF; cdr3_nt: TGTGCCAGCACCGAAACCTGGGGGGAAGAGACCCAGTACTTC
j_call: TRBJ2-7; d_call: -; v_call: TRBV10-3; clone_size: few; cdr3_aa: CAISESLRGEQYF; cdr3_nt: TGTGCCATCAGTGAGTCGTTGCGGGGCGAGCAGTACTTC
j_call: TRBJ2-7; d_call: TRBD2; v_call: TRBV4-1; clone_size: few; cdr3_aa: CASRQTLLSGGSYEQYF; cdr3_nt: TGCGCCAGCAGGCAAACCCTCCTTAGCGGGGGATCCTACGAGCAGTACTTC
j_call: TRBJ1-2; d_call: -; v_call: TRBV5-1; clone_size: -; cdr3_aa: CASSPGQSYGYTF; cdr3_nt: TGCGCCAGCAGCCCCGGACAGTCCTATGGCTACACCTTC
j_call: TRBJ2-2; d_call: TRBD2; v_call: TRBV7-6; clone_size: -; cdr3_aa: CASSLTSGGATGELFF; cdr3_nt: TGTGCCAGCAGCTTAACTAGCGGGGGAGCAACCGGGGAGCTGTTTTTT
j_call: TRBJ2-1; d_call: TRBD2; v_call: TRBV4-2; clone_size: few; cdr3_aa: CASSLAGGSYNEQFF; cdr3_nt: TGTGCCAGCAGCCTAGCGGGGGGCTCCTACAATGAGCAGTTCTTC
j_call: TRBJ2-5; d_call: -; v_call: TRBV14; clone_size: few; cdr3_aa: CASSHKPAPGRETQYF; cdr3_nt: TGTGCCAGCAGCCATAAACCCGCACCGGGTCGGGAGACCCAGTACTTC
j_call: TRBJ1-2; d_call: -; v_call: TRBV5-6; clone_size: -; cdr3_aa: CASSRRDYGYTF; cdr3_nt: TGTGCCAGCAGCCGCCGGGACTATGGCTACACCTTC
j_call: TRBJ1-3; d_call: -; v_call: TRBV29-1; clone_size: few; cdr3_aa: CSVEVGSGNTIYF; cdr3_nt: TGCAGCGTTGAGGTCGGCTCTGGAAACACCATATATTTT
j_call: TRBJ2-5; d_call: TRBD1; v_call: TRBV9; clone_size: -; cdr3_aa: CASSDEDRGTETQYF; cdr3_nt: TGTGCCAGCAGCGATGAGGACAGGGGAACAGAGACCCAGTACTTC
j_call: TRBJ2-7; d_call: TRBD2; v_call: TRBV6-6; clone_size: few; cdr3_aa: CASSQLAGDSYEQYF; cdr3_nt: TGTGCCAGCAGCCAACTAGCGGGGGACTCCTACGAGCAGTACTTC